One sample yielded the 6 T cell receptor beta chains listed below, sequenced in a study of tissue T cells after allogeneic stem cell transplantation. Time point: mouse harvest day 14 after allogeneic transplant. The graft held 10^6 splenic CD5+ T cells and 10^7 T-cell-depleted bone marrow cells. Here immunoSEQ multiplex PCR was the method, and the copy in TCRdb shows in-frame clones only, minus some. The sample has thousands of clones, over 30% seen once. Sequencing used skin. The receptors come from a female BALB/c mouse given C57BL/6 T cells with graft-versus-host disease after an allogeneic hematopoietic cell transplant.

As concerns this clone: Gene names follow the mouse nomenclature. The read finishes 1 residue shy of the CDR3 end, and the germline J gene is used to complete it. The chain is built from TRBV13-1 and TRBJ2-5, with 7 bases matching TRBD2. V was clipped by 3 bases and J by 7 bases; unmatched bases: 2. The CDR3 extends over 12 amino acids. Germline assignment: CDR1 NSHNY and CDR2 SYGAGN. CDR3 loop: CASSGGGNTQYF. CDR3 DNA, as far as it was read: TGTGCCAGCAGTGGGGGGGGGAACACCCAGTAC.

In regard to this clone: Mouse gene names apply. The CDR3 goes on 1 residue after the read ends, and that part is filled in from the germline J gene. J is TRBJ2-5 and V is TRBV26, with D possibly TRBD2 on 6 matching bases. CDR1 and CDR2 (germline): KGHPV, FQNQEV (reference sequence). The CDR3 extends over 13 amino acids. V dropped 0 bases and J dropped 5 bases, with 6 bases sitting between them. CDR3 region: CASSLSGGDTQYF. The CDR3 bases that were read are TGTGCCAGCAGTCTGTCGGGGGGAGACACCCAGTAC.

This clone was detected only a few times. The gene names given are mouse names. The read comes to an end 1 residue before the CDR3 does, leaving the germline J gene to fill in the end. The rearrangement uses TRBV3 and TRBJ1-3; weak D call: TRBD1 (6 bases). Looked up from germline, CDR1 is SNHLY and CDR2 is FYNGKV (reference sequence). V lost 10 bases to trimming and J lost 0 bases, with 10 bases between them. This CDR3 is built from 13 residues. The covered CDR3 bases are TGTGCCACCACAGGGAATTCTGGAAATACGCTCTAT. This codes for CATTGNSGNTLY. The entire CDR3 protein is CATTGNSGNTLYF.

A few counts support this clone. Mouse gene names apply. The DNA ends 1 residue before the CDR3 does, and the rest of the CDR3 is filled in from the germline J gene. The chain joins TRBV13-1 to TRBJ1-1, with unresolved D. Germline V gives CDR1 NSHNY, CDR2 SYGAGN. Trimming pared 0 bases from V and 1 base from J, leaving 4 bases between. This CDR3 is 13 amino acids long. CDR3 DNA, as far as it was read: TGTGCCAGCAGTGATGACAGAAACACAGAAGTCTTC. As protein: CASSDDRNTEVF. The whole CDR3 sequence reads CASSDDRNTEVFF.

Note on this clone: Mouse gene names and germline throughout. The read terminates 1 residue ahead of where the CDR3 ends, so the germline J gene completes it. The chain employs TRBV4 and TRBJ2-7; TRBD1 matches at 7 bases. After removal of 4 bases from V and 2 bases from J, the junction contained 2 bases not matched to a gene. Looked up from germline, CDR1 is LGHDT and CDR2 is YNNKQL (reference sequence). This CDR3 spans 13 amino acids. The CDR3 sequence is CASSFGQAYEQYF. CDR3 DNA (partial): TGTGCCAGCAGCTTTGGACAGGCCTATGAACAGTAC.

This clone is termed medium-sized. Mouse names are used for the genes. The CDR3 bases that were read are TGTGCCAGCAGTCTGACAATAAACACCGGGCAGCTCTAC. Translating gives CASSLTINTGQLY. The CDR3, in full, reads CASSLTINTGQLYF. The V gene is TRBV26, the J gene TRBJ2-2; the D is unclear. The read gets to within 1 residue of the CDR3 end, and the germline J gene fills in the rest. The CDR3 spans 14 residues. From germline, CDR1 is KGHPV and CDR2 FQNQEV (reference sequence). Trimming removed 2 bases from V and 1 base from J, with 5 bases in between.